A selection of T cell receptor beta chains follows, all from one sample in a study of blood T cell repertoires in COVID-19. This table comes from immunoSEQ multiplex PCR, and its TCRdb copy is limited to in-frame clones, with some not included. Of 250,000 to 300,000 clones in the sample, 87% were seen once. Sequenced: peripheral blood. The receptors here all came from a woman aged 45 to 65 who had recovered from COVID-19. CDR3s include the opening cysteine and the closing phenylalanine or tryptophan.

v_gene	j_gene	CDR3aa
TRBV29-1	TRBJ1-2	CSAPDRASYTF
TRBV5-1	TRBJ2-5	CASSFGTPQETQYF
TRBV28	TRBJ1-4	CASSTQGANEKLFF
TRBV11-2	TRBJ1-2	CASSSGRDRGLFGYTF
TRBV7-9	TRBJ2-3	CASSLSGMGTDTQYF
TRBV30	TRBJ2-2	CAWSRFPTGTGELFF
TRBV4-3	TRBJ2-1	CASSLRLAGAEQFF
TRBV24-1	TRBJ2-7	CATSDPSRYEQYF
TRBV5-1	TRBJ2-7	CASSPNPQGASYEQYF
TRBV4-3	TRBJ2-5	CASSQDWTGDQTQYF
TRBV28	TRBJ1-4	CASSLFLQGGREKLFF
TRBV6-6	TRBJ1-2	CASSHRGSANYGYTF
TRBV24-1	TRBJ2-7	CATSDPIGLAGIGRPLYEQYF
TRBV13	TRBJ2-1	CASSFSLAPYNEQFF
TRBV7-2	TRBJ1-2	CASSLEAAYGYTF
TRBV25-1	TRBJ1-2	CASRTGGNYGYTF
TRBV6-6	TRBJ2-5	CASSSLRLGSKETQYF
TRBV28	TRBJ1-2	CASSLTGGRGGYTF
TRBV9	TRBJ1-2	CASSVGAGSRGPNYGYTF
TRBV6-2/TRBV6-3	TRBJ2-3	CASNPLAGVSDTQYF
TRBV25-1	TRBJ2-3	CASSAPGLAGGTPDTQYF
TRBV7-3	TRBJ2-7	CASSLTGGTGNSYEQYF